Each of the 24 T cell receptor beta chains below was sequenced from the same sample in a study of vaccination effects on CD4 cells after COVID-19 (dated by TCRdb to between 2021 and 2022). The library was generated by the immunoSEQ multiplex PCR assay. Sourced from immuneACCESS, this table was stored by TCRdb with only in-frame sequences that have V and J called. A share of the clones is absent; for the studies checked, an unresolved V gene accounts for under half, and the remainder has no known explanation. The sample contains about 45,000 clones, around 70% of them found a single time. Roughly 30% of the sample is in the top ten clones. These receptors' antigens are unknown. The ViraFEST assay stimulated PBMC with viral peptide pools and then used TCR sequencing to identify antigen-specific CD4+ T cell clonotypes by expansion. After around 11 days of culture, CD4+ T cells were isolated with the EasySep CD4+ T cell isolation kit. PCR-confirmed SARS-CoV-2 infection had occurred in convalescent patients between March and December 2020, before the Alpha, Beta and Delta variants emerged in the United States.

Source: CD4+ T cells from PBMCs cultured with a peptide pool, taken before COVID-19 vaccination. These receptors came from a human donor who had a prior SARS-CoV-2 infection.

The V gene is TRBV5-1, the J gene TRBJ2-1, with 9 bases that match TRBD2. This CDR3 contains 16 residues. The V gene's germline CDR1 is SGHRS and CDR2 YFSETQ. J lost 2 bases, V lost 3 bases, and 6 bases had no gene match. The CDR3, as DNA: TGCGCCAGCAGCTCCGACCCTAGCGGGACCTACAATGAGCAGTTCTTC. It codes for CASSSDPSGTYNEQFF.

V is TRBV14 and J is TRBJ2-6; a possible D gene is TRBD2 (7 bases). The CDR3 sequence is 17 residues long. V was trimmed by 4 bases and J by 0 bases, leaving 13 bases between them. Germline assignment: CDR1 SGHDN and CDR2 FVKESK. The DNA for the CDR3 is TGTGCCAGCAGCCGAAGGGGGAGGGACTCTGGGGCCAACGTCCTGACTTTC. Its translation: CASSRRGRDSGANVLTF. The whole variable domain, remainder taken from reference TRBV14 and TRBJ2-6, is EAGVTQFPSHSVIEKGQTVTLRCDPISGHDNLYWYRRVMGKEIKFLLHFVKESKQDESGMPNNRFLAERTGGTYSTLKVQPAELEDSGVYFCASSRRGRDSGANVLTFGAGSRLTVL.

In its sample, this clone was seen a few times. This chain joins TRBV5-4 and TRBJ2-7, with 9 bases aligning to TRBD1. This CDR3 region has 14 residues. The V gene end was trimmed by 4 bases and the J gene end by 6 bases; junction bases not matched to a gene: 8. CDR1 is SGHNT and CDR2 is YYREEE in the germline V gene (reference sequence). The CDR3 is CASSPEQGAGEQYF. The CDR3 DNA is TGTGCCAGCAGCCCCGAACAGGGGGCAGGCGAGCAGTACTTC.

The chain joins TRBV30 to TRBJ2-6; D may be TRBD1 or TRBD2 (5 bases each). Trimming took off 0 bases at V and 1 base at J, with 7 bases between the two ends. CDR1 GTSNPN and CDR2 SVGIG come from the germline V gene (reference sequence). CDR3 length: 15 residues. The chain's CDR3 is CAWSVGGSGANVLTF. The CDR3 DNA reads TGTGCCTGGAGTGTTGGGGGTTCTGGGGCCAACGTCCTGACTTTC.

V and J are TRBV18 and TRBJ1-2; 7 bases align to TRBD1. The trim removed 3 bases at V and 4 bases at J, leaving 14 bases unmatched. This CDR3 is 17 amino acids long. Germline values: CDR1 KGHSH, CDR2 LQKENI. As DNA, the CDR3 is TGTGCCAGCTCACCGCTTGGGCCGGGACAGCGAGTCTATGGCTACACCTTC. Encoded protein: CASSPLGPGQRVYGYTF.

This clone was detected a few times. This chain uses TRBV6-5 with TRBJ1-2; D gene ambiguous. Trimming left V 2 bases short and J 7 bases short, with 17 bases between. Per the germline V gene, CDR1 is MNHEY and CDR2 is SVGAGI. The length of the CDR3 is 15 residues. The CDR3 coding sequence is TGTGCCAGCAGTTACGCCGTAGGAATCCCTCTTGGCTACACCTTC. This gives the protein CASSYAVGIPLGYTF.

This chain links TRBV5-1 with TRBJ2-7; possibly TRBD2 for D (5 bases). The CDR3 length is 14 residues. V was clipped by 4 bases and J by 2 bases, with 13 bases between them. Germline V gene data show CDR1 as SGHRS and CDR2 as YFSETQ. CDR3 coding DNA: TGCGCCAGCAGCCAGACGAGCGGTCCCTACGAGCAGTACTTC. It specifies CASSQTSGPYEQYF.

The chain uses TRBV5-4 and TRBJ1-2, with TRBD1 matching over 8 bases. CDR1 and CDR2 from the germline V gene are SGHNT and YYREEE (reference sequence). There are 13 residues in the CDR3. V trimming: 5 bases; J trimming: 6 bases; junction bases outside the gene matches: 6. CDR3 sequence (DNA): TGTGCCAGCAGGTACTCAGGGGGCCATGGCTACACCTTC. This codes for CASRYSGGHGYTF. Looking up the rest from reference TRBV5-4 and TRBJ1-2 gives the full variable domain: ETGVTQSPTHLIKTRGQQVTLRCSSQSGHNTVSWYQQALGQGPQFIFQYYREEENGRGNFPPRFSGLQFPNYSSELNVNALELDDSALYLCASRYSGGHGYTFGSGTRLTVV.

J is TRBJ2-3 and V is TRBV11-3; D possibly corresponds to TRBD2 (5 bases). This CDR3 spans 16 amino acids. Germline V gene lookup returns CDR1 SGHNT and CDR2 YENEEA. Trimming removed 3 bases from V and 1 base from J, with 14 bases in between. The CDR3 DNA reads as TGTGCCAGCAGCTTGAATAGCGTAATCGGCACAGATACGCAGTATTTT. It yields the protein CASSLNSVIGTDTQYF.

This chain joins TRBV4-2 and TRBJ2-3; D unclear. V was cut by 0 bases and J by 5 bases, with 6 bases left in between. Per germline, CDR1 LGHNA and CDR2 YNFKEQ. There are 13 residues in the CDR3. CDR3 amino acids: CASSQETQDTQYF. The CDR3 bases are TGTGCCAGCAGCCAAGAAACCCAAGATACGCAGTATTTT.

This sequence joins TRBV25-1 and TRBJ1-1; possible D gene TRBD1, 6 bases. V was pared by 6 bases and J by 4 bases, with 15 bases between. Per germline, CDR1 MGHDK and CDR2 SYGVNS. The CDR3 is made up of 14 amino acids. The CDR3 loop is CASRQTGFRTEAFF. CDR3 sequence (DNA): TGTGCCAGCAGGCAAACAGGGTTCCGCACTGAAGCTTTCTTT.

This clone was counted only a few times. V is TRBV10-3 and J is TRBJ2-7; 7 nucleotides agree with TRBD2. CDR1 ENHRY and CDR2 SYGVKD come from the germline V gene. V was pared by 4 bases and J by 0 bases, with 6 bases of the junction left unmatched. This CDR3 spans 15 amino acids. The CDR3 is CAISALRDYSYEQYF. The CDR3, as DNA: TGTGCCATCAGTGCGCTCCGGGACTACTCCTACGAGCAGTACTTC.

The chain recombines TRBV19 with TRBJ1-4; TRBD1 aligns across 8 bases. This CDR3 is built from 15 residues. The germline V gene has CDR1 LNHDA and CDR2 SQIVND (reference sequence). CDR3 residues: CATGPGGAPNEKLFF. CDR3 in DNA: TGTGCAACAGGGCCAGGGGGCGCCCCTAATGAAAAACTGTTTTTT.

The chain has TRBV30 and TRBJ2-3; TRBD2 aligns across 8 bases. The CDR3 extends over 14 amino acids. Germline CDR1 is GTSNPN and CDR2 is SVGIG (reference sequence). Unmatched junction bases numbered 6, after V lost 2 bases and J lost 5 bases. As DNA, the CDR3 is TGTGCCTGGAGTAGCGGTAGCGGGGAAGATACGCAGTATTTT. Residues: CAWSSGSGEDTQYF.

The rearrangement links TRBV5-8 to TRBJ1-2; 7 bases map to TRBD1. Germline loops: CDR1 SGHTS, CDR2 YDEGEE. Trimming removed 3 bases from V and 5 bases from J; junction bases left unmatched: 7. The CDR3 is 14 amino acids. Here the CDR3 DNA reads TGTGCCAGCAGCTCACCCGGACAGGAGTATGGCTACACCTTC. This sequence encodes CASSSPGQEYGYTF. Based on the CDR3 plus reference TRBV5-8 and TRBJ1-2, the full variable domain is EAGVTQSPTHLIKTRGQQATLRCSPISGHTSVYWYQQALGLGLQFLLWYDEGEERNRGNFPPRFSGRQFPNYSSELNVNALELEDSALYLCASSSPGQEYGYTFGSGTRLTVV.

The chain joins TRBV6-5 to TRBJ2-5; D is unclear. The germline CDR1 and CDR2 sequences are MNHEY and SVGAGI. The CDR3 is 13 residues long. The germline V and J ends were trimmed by 6 bases and 1 base, with 9 bases remaining between them. The chain's CDR3 is CASSQDFQETQYF. DNA of the CDR3: TGTGCCAGCAGCCAGGATTTCCAAGAGACCCAGTACTTC.

V is TRBV6-2 or TRBV6-3 and J is TRBJ1-6; the match to TRBD1 covers 11 bases. Trimming at V came to 5 bases and at J to 8 bases, leaving 8 bases not matched to a gene. Germline lookup yields CDR1 MNHEY and CDR2 SVGEGT. This CDR3 has 16 amino acids. The CDR3 DNA follows: TGTGCCAGCAGTCAACGGACAGGGGGCTTGGATTCACCCCTCCACTTT. This translates into CASSQRTGGLDSPLHF.

In the case of this clone: Germline is not matched at one junction end, which may reflect a read error. The genes are TRBV6-6 and TRBJ2-2; no definite D call. The CDR3 covers 13 residues. Germline V gene sequence: CDR1 MNHNY, CDR2 SVGAGI (reference sequence). CDR3 DNA: TGTGCCAGCAGGATTTCGAACACCGGAGAGCTGTTTTTT. Translated: CASRISNTGELFF.

This chain joins TRBV7-3 and TRBJ1-1; D is perhaps TRBD1 (5 bases). CDR3 size: 13 residues. Trimming removed 4 bases from V and 1 base from J, with 7 bases in between. The germline CDR1 and CDR2 sequences are SGHTA and FQGTGA. The CDR3: CASSYDRNTEAFF. CDR3 bases: TGTGCCAGCAGCTATGACAGGAACACTGAAGCTTTCTTT.

CDR3 nucleotide sequence: TGTGCCAGCAGCTTAGCAGGGTCATTAGAGACCCAGTACTTC. Residues: CASSLAGSLETQYF. The chain uses TRBV7-3 and TRBJ2-5; D may be TRBD1 (5 bases). Trimming pared 2 bases from V and 4 bases from J, leaving 11 bases between. There are 14 residues in the CDR3. Germline values: CDR1 SGHTA, CDR2 FQGTGA. Drawing the rest from reference TRBV7-3 and TRBJ2-5, the complete variable domain is GAGVSQTPSNKVTEKGKYVELRCDPISGHTALYWYRQSLGQGPEFLIYFQGTGAADDSGLPNDRFFAVRPEGSVSTLKIQRTERGDSAVYLCASSLAGSLETQYFGPGTRLLVL.

This clone was seen more than once but under ten times. V usage is TRBV11-3 and J usage is TRBJ2-7, with 12 bases aligning to TRBD2. Germline trimming cut 5 bases from V and 1 base from J; bases unmatched to any gene: 9. Germline CDR1 is SGHNT and CDR2 is YENEEA. The CDR3 has 17 residues. CDR3 residues: CASSPEGLAGPSYEQYF. CDR3 nucleotides: TGTGCCAGCAGCCCCGAAGGACTAGCGGGACCTTCCTACGAGCAGTACTTC.

This clone came up once. The V and J genes are TRBV30 and TRBJ2-5; D is ambiguous. V lost 5 bases to trimming and J lost 4 bases, with 8 bases between them. Looked up from germline, CDR1 is GTSNPN and CDR2 is SVGIG (reference sequence). This CDR3 region has 11 residues. This chain's CDR3 is CAWGPLETQYF. CDR3 DNA sequence: TGTGCCTGGGGGCCTCTAGAGACCCAGTACTTC.

This clone was found a few times. This chain links TRBV19 with TRBJ1-5, with D possibly TRBD1 on 5 matching bases. CDR3 length: 16 amino acids. Per the germline V gene, CDR1 is LNHDA and CDR2 is SQIVND (reference sequence). V lost 1 base, J lost 1 base, and 11 bases lay in between. Here the CDR3 DNA reads TGTGCCAGTAGTATAGGCCGGGGCGCGAGCAATCAGCCCCAGCATTTT. Translated: CASSIGRGASNQPQHF.

CDR3 sequence: CAWSVGGSSGNTIYF. The DNA for the CDR3 is TGTGCCTGGAGTGTCGGCGGGAGCTCTGGAAACACCATATATTTT. V usage is TRBV30 and J usage is TRBJ1-3, with D unclear. Germline V gives CDR1 GTSNPN, CDR2 SVGIG (reference sequence). The CDR3 contains 15 residues. The V and J ends lost 0 bases and 0 bases respectively, with 9 bases between them.